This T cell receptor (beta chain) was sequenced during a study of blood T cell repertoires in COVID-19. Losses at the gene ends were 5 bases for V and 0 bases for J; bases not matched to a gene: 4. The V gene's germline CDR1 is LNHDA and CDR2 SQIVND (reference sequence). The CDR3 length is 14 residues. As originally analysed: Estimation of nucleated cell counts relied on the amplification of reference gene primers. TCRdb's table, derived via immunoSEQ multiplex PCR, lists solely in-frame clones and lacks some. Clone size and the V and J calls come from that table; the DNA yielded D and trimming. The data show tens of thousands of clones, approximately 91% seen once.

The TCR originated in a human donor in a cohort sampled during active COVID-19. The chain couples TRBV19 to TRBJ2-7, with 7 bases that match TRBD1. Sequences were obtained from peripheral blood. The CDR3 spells CASSPDRSSYEQYF. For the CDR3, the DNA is TGTGCCAGTAGTCCGGACAGGAGCTCCTACGAGCAGTACTTC.